The T cell receptor (beta chain) described here comes from a study of cytomegalovirus exposure and HLA in healthy donors. Study-wide background: The early release's HLA-typed donors yielded 78 million or so unique TCRs. There were fewer than 500 genotyped donors. Of these, roughly 86% fell in the genetic ancestry cluster associated with self-reported Caucasian donors.

Notes on this clone: The same CDR3 arises from other DNA sequences in this sample as well.

PCR used 60 Vbeta primers and 13 Jbeta primers. Libraries were prepared by immunoSEQ multiplex PCR; TCRdb keeps only in-frame clonotypes and omits some of them. The sample has under 150,000 clones, 70% to 85% seen once; the top ten hold approximately 1.5%. There are 13 residues in the CDR3. The V and J ends lost 6 bases and 2 bases respectively, with 10 bases between them. CDR1 and CDR2 (germline): KGHSH, LQKENI. V is TRBV18 and J is TRBJ1-2, with D tentatively TRBD1 (6 bases). The TCR originated in a man aged 25 to 45 in good health and CMV-seropositive. Material for sequencing was PBMCs. The CDR3, as DNA: TGTGCCAGCTCTCCCGACAGGAACTATGGCTACACCTTC. This encodes CASSPDRNYGYTF. The full variable domain, in which reference TRBV18 and TRBJ1-2 provide the parts outside the CDR3, is NAGVMQNPRHLVRRRGQEARLRCSPMKGHSHVYWYRQLPEEGLKFMVYLQKENIIDESGMPKERFSAEFPKEGPSILRIQQVVRGDSAAYFCASSPDRNYGYTFGSGTRLTVV.